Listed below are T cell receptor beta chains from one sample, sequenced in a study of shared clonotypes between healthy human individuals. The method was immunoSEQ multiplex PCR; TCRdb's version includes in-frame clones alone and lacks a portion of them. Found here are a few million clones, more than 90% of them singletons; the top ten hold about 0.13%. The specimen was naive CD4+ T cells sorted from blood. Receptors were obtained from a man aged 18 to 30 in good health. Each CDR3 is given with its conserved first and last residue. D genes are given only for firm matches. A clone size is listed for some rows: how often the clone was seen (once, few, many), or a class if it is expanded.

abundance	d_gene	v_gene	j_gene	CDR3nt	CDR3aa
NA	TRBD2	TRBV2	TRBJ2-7	TGTGCCAGCAGGCTAGCGGGGATCTACGAGCAGTACTTC	CASRLAGIYEQYF
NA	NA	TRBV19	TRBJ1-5	TGTGCCAGTAGGGGCTCCTCGAGCAATCAGCCCCAGCATTTT	CASRGSSSNQPQHF
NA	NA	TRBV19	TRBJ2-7	TGTGCCACTCAGGGTGGTCGATCCTACGAGCAGTACTTC	CATQGGRSYEQYF
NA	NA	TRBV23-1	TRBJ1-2	TGCGCCAGCAGTCAATCGGGTAGGGGAGTAACCAACTATGGCTACACCTTC	CASSQSGRGVTNYGYTF
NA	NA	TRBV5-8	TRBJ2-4	TGTGCCAGCAGCTTGCTGATTAACATTCAGTACTTC	CASSLLINIQYF
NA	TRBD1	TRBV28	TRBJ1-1	TGTGCCAGCAGACTTAACAGGGGGTCAGCGGAAGCTTTCTTT	CASRLNRGSAEAFF
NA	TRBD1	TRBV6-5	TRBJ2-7	TGTGCCAGCAGCCGGGGACAGGGGGCCTACGAGCAGTACTTC	CASSRGQGAYEQYF
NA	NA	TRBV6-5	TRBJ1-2	TGTGCCAGCAGTCGGGGAGAGAACTATGGCTACACCTTC	CASSRGENYGYTF
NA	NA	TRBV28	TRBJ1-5	TGTGCCAGCAGTTTGCAGTTACGGGATCAGCCCCAGCATTTT	CASSLQLRDQPQHF
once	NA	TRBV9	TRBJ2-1	TGTGCCAGCAGCGCCGAACTAAGCTCCTACAATGAGCAGTTCTTC	CASSAELSSYNEQFF
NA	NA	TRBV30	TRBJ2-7	TGTGCCTGGAGTGCACTCCTTGAAGGATCGGAGTACTTC	CAWSALLEGSEYF
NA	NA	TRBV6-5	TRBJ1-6	TGTGCCAGCAGTTACTCCGGACAGTTATATAATTCACCCCTCCACTTT	CASSYSGQLYNSPLHF
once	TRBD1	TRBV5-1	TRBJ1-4	TGCGCCAGCAGCCCGCTTCGACAGGGCAGTAATGAAAAACTGTTTTTT	CASSPLRQGSNEKLFF
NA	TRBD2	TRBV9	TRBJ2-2	TGTGCCAGCAGCCGCGAACTAGCGGGAGTGGGCGGGGAGCTGTTTTTT	CASSRELAGVGGELFF
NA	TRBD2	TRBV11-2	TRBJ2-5	TGTGCCAGCAGTTCCGGGACTAGCGGATGGGGCCAAGAGACCCAGTACTTC	CASSSGTSGWGQETQYF
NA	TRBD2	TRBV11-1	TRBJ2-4	TGTGCCAGCAGCCAATTTTCTAGCGGGAGGGATGGCAGCAAAAACATTCAGTACTTC	CASSQFSSGRDGSKNIQYF
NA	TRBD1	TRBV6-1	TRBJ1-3	TGTGCCAGCAGTGTATTAGGGGGCCCTGGAAACACCATATATTTT	CASSVLGGPGNTIYF
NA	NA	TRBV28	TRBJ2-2	TGTGCCAGCAGTTCAACCGGGGAGCTGTTTTTT	CASSSTGELFF
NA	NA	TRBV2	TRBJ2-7	TGTGCCAGCAAGGTGGAGGGGAGCTCCTACGAGCAGTACTTC	CASKVEGSSYEQYF
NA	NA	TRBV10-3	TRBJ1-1	TGTGCCATCAGCGACCCCACCACTGAAGCTTTCTTT	CAISDPTTEAFF